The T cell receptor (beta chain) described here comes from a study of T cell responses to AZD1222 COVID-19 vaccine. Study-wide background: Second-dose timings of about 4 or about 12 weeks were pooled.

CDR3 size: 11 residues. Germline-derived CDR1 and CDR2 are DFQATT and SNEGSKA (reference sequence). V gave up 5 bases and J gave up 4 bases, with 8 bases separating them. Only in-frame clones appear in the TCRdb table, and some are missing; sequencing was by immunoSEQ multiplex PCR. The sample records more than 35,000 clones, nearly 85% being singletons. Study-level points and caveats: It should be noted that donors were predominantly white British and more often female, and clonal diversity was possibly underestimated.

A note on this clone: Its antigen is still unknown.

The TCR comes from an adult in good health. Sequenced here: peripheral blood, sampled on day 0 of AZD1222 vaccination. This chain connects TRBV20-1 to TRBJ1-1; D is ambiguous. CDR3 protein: CSAPRGTEAFF. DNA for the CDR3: TGCAGTGCTCCTCGGGGCACTGAAGCTTTCTTT.